The 11 T cell receptor beta chains given below trace back to one sample, sequenced in a study of T-cell reconstitution after alpha-beta-depleted transplantation in children. Unique molecular identifiers tagged the TCRbeta library. One entry per CDR3 protein, called by TCRdb with MiXCR from the PCR reads. The top ten clones hold approximately 5% of a sample with around 800,000 distinct CDR3 sequences, roughly 16% of them seen once. The source was PBMCs, mostly from graft donor cells, collected 360 days after TCRalphabeta/CD19-depleted stem cell transplant. These receptors were collected from a male patient aged 10-17 years who had a stem cell transplant for acute lymphoblastic leukemia, so the T cells may come from the graft donor.

The table lists this clonotype with a few counts. The chain employs TRBV20-1 and TRBJ2-7; tentatively, D is TRBD1 (5 bases). Germline V lookup: CDR1 DFQATT, CDR2 SNEGSKA (reference sequence). V dropped 3 bases and J dropped 3 bases, with 12 bases sitting between them. The CDR3 runs 13 residues. For the CDR3, the DNA is TGCAGTGCTAGTCAAGGGGTTCTCTACGAGCAGTACTTC. Translated, it gives CSASQGVLYEQYF.

In this sample, this clonotype turned up a few times. The chain uses TRBV5-1 and TRBJ2-7, with D possibly being TRBD1 or TRBD2 (5 bases each). Trimming cost V 0 bases and J 5 bases, with 21 bases left between them. Germline V gene sequence: CDR1 SGHRS, CDR2 YFSETQ. The CDR3 consists of 17 residues. The chain's CDR3 is CASSLGSFGTLEHEQYF. The CDR3 DNA reads as TGCGCCAGCAGCTTGGGTTCCTTTGGGACCCTAGAGCACGAGCAGTACTTC. The whole variable domain, remainder taken from reference TRBV5-1 and TRBJ2-7, is KAGVTQTPRYLIKTRGQQVTLSCSPISGHRSVSWYQQTPGQGLQFLFEYFSETQRNKGNFPGRFSGRQFSNSRSEMNVSTLELGDSALYLCASSLGSFGTLEHEQYFGPGTRLTVT.

This clonotype was observed a few times. The rearrangement links TRBV7-2 to TRBJ1-6, with unresolved D. Germline assignment: CDR1 SGHTA and CDR2 FQGNSA. Trimming stripped 4 bases from V and 15 bases from J, with 25 bases between. The CDR3 sequence is 16 residues long. The CDR3 region is CASSSQQTEPGKSLHF. The CDR3 bases are TGTGCCAGCAGCTCCCAACAGACCGAGCCCGGGAAGAGCCTCCACTTT.

The rearrangement links TRBV3-1 to TRBJ2-7; 9 bases fit TRBD2. Trimming removed 8 bases from V and 4 bases from J; junction bases left unmatched: 6. The germline V gene has CDR1 LGHDT and CDR2 YNNKEL (reference sequence). The CDR3 consists of 13 residues. The chain's CDR3 is CASSGLALYEQYF. The CDR3 nucleotides are TGTGCCAGCTCTGGACTAGCGCTTTACGAGCAGTACTTC.

This sequence joins TRBV7-2 and TRBJ2-3, with a weak D call TRBD1 (6 bases). The ends were cut back, 1 base at V and 2 bases at J, with 10 bases in the middle. CDR1 and CDR2 from the germline V gene are SGHTA and FQGNSA. The CDR3 is 15 residues long. CDR3 DNA: TGTGCCAGCAGCTTAGTACCAGGGGCCACAGATACGCAGTATTTT. As protein: CASSLVPGATDTQYF.

The rearrangement joins TRBV4-2 to TRBJ2-5, with TRBD2 identical over 8 bases. The V segment lost 4 bases and the J segment 0 bases; nucleotides outside the gene matches: 10. The germline CDR1 and CDR2 sequences are LGHNA and YNFKEQ. This CDR3 contains 17 residues. CDR3 in DNA: TGTGCCAGCAGCCCAGCGGCTAGCGGGCTGTACCAAGAGACCCAGTACTTC. Amino acid sequence: CASSPAASGLYQETQYF.

In its sample, this clonotype was seen a few times. This chain joins TRBV7-9 and TRBJ1-4; maybe TRBD1 (6 bases). The CDR3 loop spans 11 amino acids. The germline V gene encodes CDR1 SEHNR and CDR2 FQNEAQ (reference sequence). The germline V and J ends were trimmed by 5 bases and 16 bases, with 14 bases remaining between them. The CDR3 loop is CASSGRGGKFF. Written as DNA, the CDR3 is TGTGCCAGCAGCGGAAGGGGGGGAAAGTTTTTT.

This clonotype was observed at least ten times. The V and J genes are TRBV2 and TRBJ2-4; maybe TRBD2 (6 bases). The CDR3 is 13 amino acids. The ends were cut back, 8 bases at V and 4 bases at J, with 12 bases in the middle. Germline V CDR1 and CDR2: SNHLY, FYNNEI. Written as DNA, the CDR3 is TGTGCCAGCGGGTACCGGGAGAAAAACATTCAGTACTTC. This sequence encodes CASGYREKNIQYF.

The chain has TRBV7-3 and TRBJ2-7; 7 positions agree with TRBD1. The CDR3 loop spans 14 amino acids. Germline CDR1 is SGHTA and CDR2 is FQGTGA. This CDR3 is CASQRGQSEGEQYF. The CDR3 DNA is TGTGCTTCGCAGAGGGGGCAGAGCGAAGGGGAGCAGTACTTC. Based on the CDR3 plus reference TRBV7-3 and TRBJ2-7, the full variable domain is GAGVSQTPSNKVTEKGKYVELRCDPISGHTALYWYRQSLGQGPEFLIYFQGTGAADDSGLPNDRFFAVRPEGSVSTLKIQRTERGDSAVYLCASQRGQSEGEQYFGPGTRLTVT.

The rearrangement uses TRBV20-1 and TRBJ2-1; TRBD2 aligns across 7 bases. The trim removed 0 bases at V and 7 bases at J, leaving 24 bases unmatched. CDR1 DFQATT and CDR2 SNEGSKA come from the germline V gene (reference sequence). The CDR3 runs 20 residues. The CDR3 coding sequence is TGCAGTGCTAGAGATTGGGGACGACGGCAAGCGGGATCATCGCCGAATGAGCAGTTCTTC. This sequence encodes CSARDWGRRQAGSSPNEQFF.

The V gene is TRBV7-2, the J gene TRBJ1-1; TRBD1 agrees at 10 bases. Per germline, CDR1 SGHTA and CDR2 FQGNSA. Unmatched junction bases numbered 3, after V lost 5 bases and J lost 0 bases. There are 15 residues in the CDR3. The CDR3 DNA reads as TGTGCCAGCAGCCCAGGACAGGGGGTGAACACTGAAGCTTTCTTT. This codes for CASSPGQGVNTEAFF.